The clone carrying this T cell receptor beta chain was observed a single time. The sample originates from a study of blood T cell repertoires in COVID-19. Turning to the study itself: Sources were T cells, B-cell-depleted T cells, or PBMCs; the material itself was cDNA or gDNA.

V shed 2 bases and J shed 6 bases, with 15 bases lying between them. CDR1 and CDR2 (germline): LGHNA, YSLEER. There are 15 residues in the CDR3. In the authors' methods: From reference gene primer amplification, estimates of nucleated cell counts were derived. Profiled with immunoSEQ multiplex PCR; TCRdb holds only in-frame clones, not every one. V and J calls and clone size are copied from that table; D and trimming were computed from the DNA. Of about 300,000 clones listed, about 90% were seen once; the top ten hold roughly 6.1%. The TCR originated in a woman between 50 and 59 years old with COVID-19, enrolled during active disease. This rearrangement joins TRBV4-3 to TRBJ2-3; tentative D call: TRBD1 (5 bases). The specimen was peripheral blood. The CDR3: CASSQMTAISDTQYF. The CDR3 nucleotides read TGCGCCAGCAGCCAAATGACAGCGATTTCCGATACGCAGTATTTT.